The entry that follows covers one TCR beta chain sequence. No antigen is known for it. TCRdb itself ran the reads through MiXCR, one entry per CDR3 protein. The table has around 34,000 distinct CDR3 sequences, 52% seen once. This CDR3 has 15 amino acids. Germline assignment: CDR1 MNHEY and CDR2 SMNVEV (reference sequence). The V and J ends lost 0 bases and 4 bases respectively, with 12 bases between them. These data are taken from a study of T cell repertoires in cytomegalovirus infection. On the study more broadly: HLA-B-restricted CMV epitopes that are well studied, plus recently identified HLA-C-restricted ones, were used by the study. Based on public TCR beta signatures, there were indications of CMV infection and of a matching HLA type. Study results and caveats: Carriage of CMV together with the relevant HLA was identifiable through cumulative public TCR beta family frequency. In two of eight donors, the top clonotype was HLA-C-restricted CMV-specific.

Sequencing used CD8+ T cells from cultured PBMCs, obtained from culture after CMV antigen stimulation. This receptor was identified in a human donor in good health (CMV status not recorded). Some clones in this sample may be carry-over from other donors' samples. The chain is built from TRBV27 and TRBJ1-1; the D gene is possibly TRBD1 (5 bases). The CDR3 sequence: CASSLSEGRGTEAFF. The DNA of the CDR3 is TGTGCCAGCAGTTTATCGGAGGGGCGCGGCACTGAAGCTTTCTTT.